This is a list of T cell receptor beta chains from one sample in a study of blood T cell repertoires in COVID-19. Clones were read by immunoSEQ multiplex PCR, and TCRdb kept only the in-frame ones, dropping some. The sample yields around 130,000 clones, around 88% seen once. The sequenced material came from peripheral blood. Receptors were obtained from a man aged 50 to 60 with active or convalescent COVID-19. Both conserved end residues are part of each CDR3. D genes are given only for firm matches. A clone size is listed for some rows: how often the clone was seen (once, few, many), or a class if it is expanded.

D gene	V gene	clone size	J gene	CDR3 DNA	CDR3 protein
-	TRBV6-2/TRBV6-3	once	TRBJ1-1	TGTGCCAGCAGCCAAATTGGCCAAACTGAAGCTTTCTTT	CASSQIGQTEAFF
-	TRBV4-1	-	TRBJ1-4	TGCGCCAGCAGCCAAGAAGGGGCAGGCAATGAAAAACTGTTTTTT	CASSQEGAGNEKLFF
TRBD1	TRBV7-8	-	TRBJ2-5	TGTGCCAGCAGCTACAGGGACAGAAGACAAGAGACCCAGTACTTC	CASSYRDRRQETQYF
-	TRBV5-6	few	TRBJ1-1	TGTGCCAGCAGCTTGGATGGGGGCTGGGGTCGAACTGAAGCTTTCTTT	CASSLDGGWGRTEAFF
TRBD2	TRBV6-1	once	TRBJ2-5	TGTGCCAGCAGTGACAGTTGGGCTAGCGGCCAAGAGACCCAGTACTTC	CASSDSWASGQETQYF
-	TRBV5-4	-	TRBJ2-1	TGTGCCAGCAGCAATGTCGTACGGGACAATCACTATGAGCAGTTCTTC	CASSNVVRDNHYEQFF
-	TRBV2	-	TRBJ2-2	TGTGCCAGCAGTCGACTAGTTCCCAACACCGGGGAGCTGTTTTTT	CASSRLVPNTGELFF
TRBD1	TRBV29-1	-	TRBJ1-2	TGCAGCGTTGAAGGGGCGGCAGGGGGTTATGGCTACACCTTC	CSVEGAAGGYGYTF
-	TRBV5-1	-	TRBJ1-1	TGCGCCAGCAGCTTGCAGGGGAACACTGAAGCTTTCTTT	CASSLQGNTEAFF
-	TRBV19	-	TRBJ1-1	TGTGCCAGTAGGGCCTCCCTCTTCACTGAAGCTTTCTTT	CASRASLFTEAFF
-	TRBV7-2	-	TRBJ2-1	TGTGCCAGCAGCTTAGCCTCGAGCTCCTACAATGAGCAGTTCTTC	CASSLASSSYNEQFF
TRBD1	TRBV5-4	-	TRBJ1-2	TGTGCCAGCAGCCCGCTTGACAGGGCCCGAAGAGATGGCTACACCTTC	CASSPLDRARRDGYTF
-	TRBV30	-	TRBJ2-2	TGTGCCTGGAGTGATGGGGCGGACGGGGAGCTGTTTTTT	CAWSDGADGELFF
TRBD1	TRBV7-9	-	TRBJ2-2	TGTGCCAGCAGCAGTAGCCTTGGACAGGGGACCGGGGAGCTGTTTTTT	CASSSSLGQGTGELFF
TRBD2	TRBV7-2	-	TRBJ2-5	TGTGCCAGCACTCCGGGAGGGGGGGTAGAGACCCAGTACTTC	CASTPGGGVETQYF
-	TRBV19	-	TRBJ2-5	TGTGCCAGTAGTATAGACAGGGTTCAAGAGACCCAGTACTTC	CASSIDRVQETQYF
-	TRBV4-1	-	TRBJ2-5	TGCGCCAGCAGCCAACGGGACAGGAGTAAGAGCGGGACACTCCAAGAGACCCAGTACTTC	CASSQRDRSKSGTLQETQYF
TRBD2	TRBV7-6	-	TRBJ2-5	TGTGCCAGCAGCCTATTAAGACTAGCGGGGGAAGAGACCCAGTACTTC	CASSLLRLAGEETQYF
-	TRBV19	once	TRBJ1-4	TGTGCCAGTAGGACTCCCTGGGGGGCTAATGAAAAACTGTTTTTT	CASRTPWGANEKLFF
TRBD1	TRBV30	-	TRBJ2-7	TGTGCCTGGAGTGTAGGGGGCAGACCCTACGAGCAGTACTTC	CAWSVGGRPYEQYF
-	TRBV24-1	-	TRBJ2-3	TGTGCCACCAGTGCGGGGACAGATACGCAGTATTTT	CATSAGTDTQYF
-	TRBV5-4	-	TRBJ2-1	TGTGCCAGCAGCCAGACTAATTCCTACAATGAGCAGTTCTTC	CASSQTNSYNEQFF
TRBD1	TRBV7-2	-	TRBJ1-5	TGTGCCAGCAGCTTAGGTAGGACAGGGGACAATCAGCCCCAGCATTTT	CASSLGRTGDNQPQHF
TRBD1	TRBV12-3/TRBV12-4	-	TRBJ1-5	TGTGCCAGCAGTTTAACAGGGGCCCAGCCCCAGCATTTT	CASSLTGAQPQHF
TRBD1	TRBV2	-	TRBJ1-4	TGTGCCAGCAGTGAGGTGCGACAGGGTAATGAAAAACTGTTTTTT	CASSEVRQGNEKLFF
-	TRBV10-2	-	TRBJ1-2	TGCGCCAGCAGTGAGCTGGACAGTTATGGCTACACCTTC	CASSELDSYGYTF
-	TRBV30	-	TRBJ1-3	TGTGCCTGGAGCGTCGGAGACACCATATATTTT	CAWSVGDTIYF
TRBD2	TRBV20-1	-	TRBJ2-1	TGCAGTGCTAGTCCCGGGGGGTCCTACAATGAGCAGTTCTTC	CSASPGGSYNEQFF
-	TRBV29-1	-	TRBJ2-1	TGCAGCGTTGCGGAACCGCGACTGGAGCAGTTCTTC	CSVAEPRLEQFF
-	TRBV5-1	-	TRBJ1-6	TGCGCCAGCGGAGCAGGGCGGTATAATTCACCCCTCCACTTT	CASGAGRYNSPLHF
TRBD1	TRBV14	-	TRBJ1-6	TGTGCCAGCAGCCAGACGACAGGGGAAAATTCACCCCTCCACTTT	CASSQTTGENSPLHF
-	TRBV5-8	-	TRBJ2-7	TGTGCCAGCAGCCGTAGCGGTTTCTCCTACGAGCAGTACTTC	CASSRSGFSYEQYF
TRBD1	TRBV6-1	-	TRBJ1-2	TGTGCCAGCAGTTTTGGACAGGGGACGTATGGCTACACCTTC	CASSFGQGTYGYTF
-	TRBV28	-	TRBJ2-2	TGTGCCAGCAGTTTAGACAGTACCATCACCGGGGAGCTGTTTTTT	CASSLDSTITGELFF
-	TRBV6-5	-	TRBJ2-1	TGTGCCAGCAGGGGCGGAGGCCGGGAGCAGTTCTTC	CASRGGGREQFF
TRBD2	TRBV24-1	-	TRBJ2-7	TGTGCCACCAGTGAAACTAGCGGGTACGAGCAGTACTTC	CATSETSGYEQYF
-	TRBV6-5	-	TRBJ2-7	TGTGCCAGCAGTTACTCCGAGGGATCATACGAGCAGTACTTC	CASSYSEGSYEQYF
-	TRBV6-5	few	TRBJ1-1	TGTGCCAGCAATATAGGGGGAGACCTGAACACTGAAGCTTTCTTT	CASNIGGDLNTEAFF
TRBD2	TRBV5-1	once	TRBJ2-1	TGCGCCAGCAGCTTGTACGGCGGGAGAGCTAATGAGCAGTTCTTC	CASSLYGGRANEQFF
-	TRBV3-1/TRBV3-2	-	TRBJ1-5	TGTGCCAGCAGCCAAGAACAGGGACCCCAGCCCCAGCATTTT	CASSQEQGPQPQHF
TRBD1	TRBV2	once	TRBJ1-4	TGTGCCAGCAGTGTACCGGGACAGGGTCGTTCGGCTAATGAAAAACTGTTTTTT	CASSVPGQGRSANEKLFF
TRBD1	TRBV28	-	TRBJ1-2	TGTGCCAGCAGTCTCCCAGGGGGCCAAGGCTACACCTTC	CASSLPGGQGYTF
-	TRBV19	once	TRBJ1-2	TGTGCCAGTAGTATTAACACAGGTAGAGATGGCTACACCTTC	CASSINTGRDGYTF
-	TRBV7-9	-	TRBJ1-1	TGTGCCAGCACCCTGGGGGAGGACACTGAAGCTTTCTTT	CASTLGEDTEAFF
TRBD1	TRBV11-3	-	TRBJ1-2	TGTGCCAGCAGCTTCCACAGGGGGCTCAACTATGGCTACACCTTC	CASSFHRGLNYGYTF
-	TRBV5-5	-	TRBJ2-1	TGTGCCAGCAGCTTGTATGCCGGCTCTCGGTGGGAGTTTCTGGAGCAGTTCTTC	CASSLYAGSRWEFLEQFF
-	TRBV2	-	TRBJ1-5	TGTGCCAGCAGTGAAGCGCCGGGGAGGGGGCAGCCCCAGCATTTT	CASSEAPGRGQPQHF
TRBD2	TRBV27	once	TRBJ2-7	TGTGCCAGCAGTTCCCTTAGCGGGAGGGGGCTCGACGAGCAGTACTTC	CASSSLSGRGLDEQYF
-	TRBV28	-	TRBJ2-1	TGTGCCAGCAGGACGGTTGGGGGCCCCTACAATGAGCAGTTCTTC	CASRTVGGPYNEQFF
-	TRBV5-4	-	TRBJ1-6	TGTGCCAGCAGCTTGGGTGGGCAGGGCGGTAATTCACCCCTCCACTTT	CASSLGGQGGNSPLHF